The present TCR beta chain was sequenced within a study of cytomegalovirus exposure and HLA in healthy donors. 60 Vbeta and 13 Jbeta primers were used in PCR. Some clones are missing from TCRdb's copy, which holds only in-frame ones; the method was immunoSEQ multiplex PCR. This repertoire shows around 110,000 clones, 71% found once; its top ten account for roughly 3%. To note about this clone: Its antigen remains unidentified.

Study-wide results and caveats: Later genetic work tied a missense DCLRE1C variant to beta-chain V and J trimming.

The V gene lost 4 bases and the J gene lost 0 bases, with 8 bases spanning the gap. CDR1 and CDR2 (germline): ENHRY, SYGVKD. The CDR3 totals 14 residues. The clonotype was recovered from a female donor in good health and CMV-seronegative. Sequenced material: PBMCs. The chain employs TRBV10-3 and TRBJ2-3; D is perhaps TRBD1 (5 bases). The CDR3 sequence: CAISGQSSTDTQYF. CDR3 sequence (DNA): TGTGCCATCAGTGGACAGTCTAGCACAGATACGCAGTATTTT.